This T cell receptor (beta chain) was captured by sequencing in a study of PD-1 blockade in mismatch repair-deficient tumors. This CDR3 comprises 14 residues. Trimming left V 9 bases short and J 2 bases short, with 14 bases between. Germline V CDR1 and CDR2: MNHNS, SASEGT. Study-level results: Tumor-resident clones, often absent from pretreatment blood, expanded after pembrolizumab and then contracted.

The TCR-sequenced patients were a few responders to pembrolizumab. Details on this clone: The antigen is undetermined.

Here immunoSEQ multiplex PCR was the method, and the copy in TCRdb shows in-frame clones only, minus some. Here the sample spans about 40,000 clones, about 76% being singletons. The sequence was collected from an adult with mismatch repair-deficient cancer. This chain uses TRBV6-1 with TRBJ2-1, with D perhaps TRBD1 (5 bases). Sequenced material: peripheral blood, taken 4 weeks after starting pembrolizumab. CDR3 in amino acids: CASFRGHPYNEQFF. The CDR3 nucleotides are TGTGCCAGTTTTAGAGGACACCCCTACAATGAGCAGTTCTTC.